The 14 T cell receptor beta chains listed next were all sequenced from one sample in a study of blood T cells in healthy people across ages. Combining a sample-barcoded 5' primer with a J-beta primer mix, a second PCR ran for roughly 6 to 12 cycles. TCRdb redid the calling of the 5' RACE reads with MiXCR, one entry per CDR3 protein. Seen here are more than 1,400,000 distinct CDR3 sequences, about 40% observed once, and the top ten hold roughly 8.2%. The sequenced material came from blood. All receptors derive from a woman younger than 35 in good health.

The chain is built from TRBV6-2 or TRBV6-3 and TRBJ1-2; TRBD1 is a possible D gene (6 bases). CDR3 size: 15 residues. Germline V CDR1 and CDR2: MNHEY, SVGEGT. With 0 bases removed from V and 3 bases from J, the gap between germline ends came to 11 bases. The CDR3 DNA is TGTGCCAGCAGTTACTCTCGGACAGTCCACTATGGCTACACCTTC. This encodes CASSYSRTVHYGYTF.

This clonotype has more than one count but fewer than ten. In nucleotides, the CDR3 is TGTGCCAGCAGCGTAAAACCCGGGACAGAGGCCTCCTACGAGCAGTACTTC. Its protein product is CASSVKPGTEASYEQYF. The chain is built from TRBV9 and TRBJ2-7; 7 nucleotides match TRBD1. Germline CDR1 SGDLS, CDR2 YYNGEE. Trimming took 1 base from V and 0 from J; bases not matched to a gene: 10. The CDR3 sequence is 17 residues long.

The V gene is TRBV20-1, the J gene TRBJ1-5, with 7 positions matching TRBD1. The CDR3 sequence is 13 residues long. CDR1 is DFQATT and CDR2 is SNEGSKA in the germline V gene (reference sequence). Trimming at V came to 2 bases and at J to 7 bases, leaving 5 bases not matched to a gene. In nucleotides, the CDR3 is TGCAGTGCTAGACCTGGACAGGCCCAGCCCCAGCATTTT. Translated: CSARPGQAQPQHF.

This chain links TRBV19 with TRBJ1-5; TRBD1 agrees at 7 bases. Per the germline V gene, CDR1 is LNHDA and CDR2 is SQIVND (reference sequence). Trimming removed 7 bases from V and 4 bases from J; junction bases left unmatched: 13. The CDR3 consists of 16 residues. The CDR3 DNA follows: TGTGCCAGTAAGCGGGGTGAGACAGGGAAGAATCAGCCCCAGCATTTT. Translation gives CASKRGETGKNQPQHF.

The rearrangement links TRBV6-1 to TRBJ2-5; D is unclear. Germline CDR1 and CDR2: MNHNS and SASEGT. The V gene lost 7 bases and the J gene lost 2 bases, with 8 bases spanning the gap. This CDR3 has 12 amino acids. The CDR3 nucleotides are TGTGCCAGCATCAACAGACAAGAGACCCAGTACTTC. Translating it yields CASINRQETQYF.

The count of this clonotype is one. The CDR3 sequence: CSARDGDSPLHF. CDR3 nucleotides: TGCAGTGCCAGGGACGGCGATTCACCCCTCCACTTT. The chain joins TRBV20-1 to TRBJ1-6; maybe TRBD1 (5 bases). Germline V gene lookup returns CDR1 DFQATT and CDR2 SNEGSKA (reference sequence). V lost 6 bases to trimming and J lost 8 bases, with 11 bases between them. This CDR3 is 12 amino acids long.

CDR3 bases: TGTGCCAGCAGCCCCTTCGGACAGAACTACGAGCAGTACTTC. Translated: CASSPFGQNYEQYF. The chain is built from TRBV7-6 and TRBJ2-4; weak D call: TRBD1 (6 bases). The closer fit of TRBJ2-7 to the DNA end suggests the J call may be wrong. Germline V gives CDR1 SGHVS, CDR2 FNYEAQ. CDR3 length: 14 amino acids.

This clonotype was seen many times. The chain uses TRBV11-2 and TRBJ2-5; 11 positions match TRBD1. V shed 3 bases, J shed 2 bases, and the junction held 11 bases outside the gene matches. The CDR3 contains 18 residues. Per the germline V gene, CDR1 is SGHAT and CDR2 is FQNNGV. The CDR3 DNA reads as TGTGCCAGCAGCTTTGGACAGGGGGCGATGAATCGTCAAGAGACCCAGTACTTC. This sequence encodes CASSFGQGAMNRQETQYF.

Here the CDR3 reads CASSLAPGTRPNEQFF. The CDR3 DNA is TGCGCCAGCAGCTTGGCCCCAGGTACCCGTCCCAATGAGCAGTTCTTC. The chain recombines TRBV5-1 with TRBJ2-1; no firm D call. V was pared by 0 bases and J by 6 bases, with 16 bases between. The CDR3 is made up of 16 amino acids. Germline V gene data show CDR1 as SGHRS and CDR2 as YFSETQ.

On this clonotype itself: Because it lacks the conserved phenylalanine or tryptophan at the end, this CDR3 is likely a read error. J is TRBJ2-1 and V is TRBV7-2; 10 bases map to TRBD2. The DNA end favors TRBJ2-7, so the J call may be wrong. Germline CDR1 reads SGHTA; CDR2 reads FQGNSA. The CDR3 has 14 residues. As DNA, the CDR3 is TGTGCCAGCAGCTTTAGCGGGGGGTCTTACGAGCAGTACCTC. Amino acid sequence: CASSFSGGSYEQYL.

This clonotype was recorded a few times. This chain connects TRBV5-1 to TRBJ1-1; possible D gene TRBD1, 5 bases. Trimming removed 3 bases at V and 0 bases at J, with 9 bases between. Germline V lookup: CDR1 SGHRS, CDR2 YFSETQ. This CDR3 region has 14 residues. The CDR3 spells CASSSTDLNTEAFF. The CDR3 DNA reads as TGCGCCAGCAGCTCGACAGACCTGAACACTGAAGCTTTCTTT.

The gene calls are TRBV7-9 and TRBJ1-2; 10 bases fit TRBD1. The CDR3 is 14 amino acids. The trim removed 5 bases at V and 7 bases at J, leaving 7 bases unmatched. The germline V gene encodes CDR1 SEHNR and CDR2 FQNEAQ (reference sequence). CDR3 in amino acids: CASSVSGTGVGYTF. CDR3 in DNA: TGTGCCAGCAGCGTCTCCGGGACAGGGGTTGGCTACACCTTC.

This clonotype was detected a few times. V is TRBV6-6 and J is TRBJ1-4; 7 positions agree with TRBD1. Germline CDR1 and CDR2: MNHNY and SVGAGI (reference sequence). The CDR3 is 15 residues long. Trimming at V came to 2 bases and at J to 7 bases, leaving 7 bases not matched to a gene. CDR3 region: CASSYTTGLGEKLFF. In DNA form, the CDR3 reads TGTGCCAGCAGTTACACGACAGGGCTTGGTGAAAAACTGTTTTTT.

This chain connects TRBV2 to TRBJ2-1, with 8 bases identical to TRBD2. V lost 5 bases, J lost 7 bases, and 7 bases stayed unmatched. Germline CDR1 SNHLY, CDR2 FYNNEI. The CDR3 extends over 14 amino acids. The CDR3 sequence is CASSMTGGGNEQFF. The CDR3 coding sequence is TGTGCCAGCAGTATGACGGGGGGGGGGAATGAGCAGTTCTTC.